Presented here are 29 T cell receptor beta chains from one specimen sequenced in a study of blood T cell repertoires in COVID-19. TCRdb keeps only in-frame clones here, not all; method: immunoSEQ multiplex PCR. The data hold approximately 210,000 clones, with 87% observed a single time. The sample was PBMCs or T cells enriched from blood (not recorded which). The receptors were gathered from a man aged 30 to 39 in a cohort exposed to, infected with or recovered from COVID-19 (not recorded which).

The rearrangement uses TRBV7-6 and TRBJ2-1, with 7 bases that match TRBD1. There are 16 residues in the CDR3. Germline trimming cut 4 bases from V and 3 bases from J; bases unmatched to any gene: 9. Germline V gene sequence: CDR1 SGHVS, CDR2 FNYEAQ. The CDR3 region is CASSSLTGTVYNEQFF. The CDR3 nucleotides are TGTGCCAGCAGCTCGCTAACGGGGACAGTCTACAATGAGCAGTTCTTC. The full variable domain, rest sourced from reference TRBV7-6 and TRBJ2-1, is GAGVSQSPRYKVTKRGQDVALRCDPISGHVSLYWYRQALGQGPEFLTYFNYEAQQDKSGLPNDRFSAERPEGSISTLTIQRTEQRDSAMYRCASSSLTGTVYNEQFFGPGTRLTVL.

The gene calls are TRBV6-5 and TRBJ2-7; D may be TRBD1 (6 bases). Trimming took off 9 bases at V and 5 bases at J, with 17 bases between the two ends. This CDR3 has 13 residues. Germline CDR1 MNHEY, CDR2 SVGAGI. This CDR3 reads CASGSGTRNEQYF. CDR3 DNA sequence: TGTGCCAGTGGGTCCGGGACAAGAAACGAGCAGTACTTC.

This sequence joins TRBV6-5 and TRBJ1-5, with 7 bases matching TRBD1. Germline CDR1 is MNHEY and CDR2 is SVGAGI. V lost 10 bases, J lost 7 bases, and 7 bases stayed unmatched. The length of the CDR3 is 12 residues. The CDR3 DNA sequence: TGTGCCACCAGGGGGGGGCACCAGCCCCAGCATTTT. Residues: CATRGGHQPQHF.

V and J are TRBV19 and TRBJ1-1; D is perhaps TRBD1 (6 bases). The CDR3 loop spans 15 amino acids. The germline CDR1 and CDR2 sequences are LNHDA and SQIVND (reference sequence). V was clipped by 4 bases and J by 4 bases, with 16 bases between them. CDR3 loop: CASSTAFRGSTEAFF. The CDR3 region has the DNA TGTGCCAGTAGTACCGCCTTCAGGGGCAGCACTGAAGCTTTCTTT.

The rearrangement joins TRBV7-3 to TRBJ2-6; 7 positions agree with TRBD2. The CDR3 runs 17 residues. V lost 4 bases to trimming and J lost 3 bases; unmatched junction nucleotides: 9. Germline CDR1 is SGHTA and CDR2 is FQGTGA. The CDR3 spells CASSSGTGGLGANVLTF. The CDR3 DNA reads TGTGCCAGCAGCTCCGGGACGGGAGGACTTGGGGCCAACGTCCTGACTTTC. The full variable domain, its missing parts supplied by reference TRBV7-3 and TRBJ2-6, is GAGVSQTPSNKVTEKGKYVELRCDPISGHTALYWYRQSLGQGPEFLIYFQGTGAADDSGLPNDRFFAVRPEGSVSTLKIQRTERGDSAVYLCASSSGTGGLGANVLTFGAGSRLTVL.

V gene TRBV14 combines with J gene TRBJ2-7, with D possibly being TRBD2 (6 bases). Trimming pared 0 bases from V and 0 bases from J, leaving 18 bases between. The germline CDR1 and CDR2 sequences are SGHDN and FVKESK. CDR3 length equals 18 residues. CDR3: CASSQDYLQRARSYEQYF. The CDR3, as DNA: TGTGCCAGCAGCCAAGATTATCTCCAGCGGGCCCGCTCCTACGAGCAGTACTTC.

The CDR3 spells CASSSPTEQYF. Written as DNA, the CDR3 is TGTGCCAGCAGCTCACCTACGGAGCAGTACTTC. V and J are TRBV5-4 and TRBJ2-7, with D unclear. CDR3 length: 11 residues. The germline gives CDR1 SGHNT, CDR2 YYREEE (reference sequence). V lost 3 bases and J 7 bases, leaving 8 bases between the germline ends. The entire variable domain, with the rest obtained from reference TRBV5-4 and TRBJ2-7, is as follows: ETGVTQSPTHLIKTRGQQVTLRCSSQSGHNTVSWYQQALGQGPQFIFQYYREEENGRGNFPPRFSGLQFPNYSSELNVNALELDDSALYLCASSSPTEQYFGPGTRLTVT.

The CDR3: CASSYSSGASGNTIYF. DNA for the CDR3: TGTGCCAGCAGTTACTCGTCCGGTGCCTCTGGAAACACCATATATTTT. The chain carries TRBV6-5 and TRBJ1-3; no firm D call. Germline V gives CDR1 MNHEY, CDR2 SVGAGI. V lost 0 bases and J 0 bases, leaving 9 bases between the germline ends. The CDR3 spans 16 residues.

This clone is a singleton in its sample. The J gene is TRBJ2-3, the V gene TRBV5-1; 8 nucleotides match TRBD2. Germline-derived CDR1 and CDR2 are SGHRS and YFSETQ. J was trimmed by 2 bases and V by 4 bases; bases with no gene match: 3. This CDR3 is 14 amino acids long. CDR3 sequence (DNA): TGCGCCAGCAGCGCACTAGCGGCCACAGATACGCAGTATTTT. Translation gives CASSALAATDTQYF.

This sequence joins TRBV4-1 and TRBJ2-5, with 7 bases matching TRBD2. The CDR3 has 15 residues. CDR1 and CDR2 from the germline V gene are MGHRA and YSYEKL. Unmatched junction bases numbered 4, after V lost 1 base and J lost 2 bases. The CDR3 here is CASSQGLADQETQYF. CDR3 DNA sequence: TGCGCCAGCAGCCAAGGACTAGCAGATCAAGAGACCCAGTACTTC.

The CDR3 bases are TGCGCCAGCAGGGGTGGAGCGAACACCGGGGAGCTGTTTTTT. This sequence encodes CASRGGANTGELFF. The V call is TRBV5-1, the J call TRBJ2-2, with D unresolved. Trimming removed 5 bases at V and 0 bases at J, with 8 bases between. CDR3 length equals 14 residues. From germline, CDR1 is SGHRS and CDR2 YFSETQ.

The CDR3 spells CSVRGPKYEQYF. As DNA, the CDR3 is TGCAGCGTGCGGGGACCCAAATACGAGCAGTACTTC. V and J are TRBV29-1 and TRBJ2-7; a weak D match, TRBD2 (6 bases). The germline V and J ends were trimmed by 6 bases and 4 bases, with 13 bases remaining between them. The germline gives CDR1 SQVTM, CDR2 ANQGSEA. This CDR3 comprises 12 residues.

V and J are TRBV28 and TRBJ1-4; D may be TRBD1 (5 bases). This CDR3 is built from 14 residues. The V end lost 8 bases, the J end lost 8 bases, and 18 bases lay between the germline ends. Germline CDR1 is MDHEN and CDR2 is SYDVKM. CDR3 region: CASRVRGFGEKLFF. The CDR3 region has the DNA TGTGCCAGCCGAGTTAGGGGCTTTGGGGAAAAACTGTTTTTT.

The rearrangement joins TRBV14 to TRBJ2-1, with 8 bases aligning to TRBD2. J was trimmed by 5 bases and V by 2 bases; bases with no gene match: 11. Looked up from germline, CDR1 is SGHDN and CDR2 is FVKESK. There are 17 residues in the CDR3. In DNA, the CDR3 is TGTGCCAGCAGCCAACTTATCACTAGCGGACTGAACAATGAGCAGTTCTTC. It translates to CASSQLITSGLNNEQFF.

The chain links TRBV7-2 to TRBJ2-4; 7 bases line up with TRBD2. CDR3 size: 16 residues. After removal of 1 base from V and 2 bases from J, the junction contained 5 bases not matched to a gene. CDR1 SGHTA and CDR2 FQGNSA come from the germline V gene. The CDR3 protein is CASSLELREPKNIQYF. For the CDR3, the DNA is TGTGCCAGCAGCTTAGAATTGCGGGAGCCCAAAAACATTCAGTACTTC. Together with reference TRBV7-2 and TRBJ2-4, the CDR3 gives the full variable domain: GAGVSQSPSNKVTEKGKDVELRCDPISGHTALYWYRQSLGQGLEFLIYFQGNSAPDKSGLPSDRFSAERTGGSVSTLTIQRTQQEDSAVYLCASSLELREPKNIQYFGAGTRLSVL.

This chain uses TRBV5-1 with TRBJ2-1; 8 bases map to TRBD2. Per the germline V gene, CDR1 is SGHRS and CDR2 is YFSETQ. Germline trimming cut 0 bases from V and 5 bases from J; bases unmatched to any gene: 4. The CDR3 runs to 15 residues. In DNA, the CDR3 is TGCGCCAGCAGCTTGGCCAACGGGAGGGACAATGAGCAGTTCTTC. This codes for CASSLANGRDNEQFF.

The V call is TRBV28, the J call TRBJ2-1; D might be TRBD1 (6 bases). Per germline, CDR1 MDHEN and CDR2 SYDVKM. The germline V and J ends were trimmed by 2 bases and 9 bases, with 17 bases remaining between them. This CDR3 has 15 residues. The CDR3 loop is CASSLNSRGDGEQFF. The CDR3 nucleotides are TGTGCCAGCAGTTTAAACAGCAGGGGAGATGGTGAGCAGTTCTTC.

V and J are TRBV19 and TRBJ1-5, with a tentative D call TRBD1 (5 bases). This CDR3 is built from 16 residues. Germline lookup yields CDR1 LNHDA and CDR2 SQIVND (reference sequence). V lost 11 bases, J lost 5 bases, and 25 bases lay in between. The CDR3 bases are TGTGCCGGGGCAACTGACCCACGGGGGTCGGATCAGCCCCAGCATTTT. This encodes CAGATDPRGSDQPQHF.

This chain connects TRBV14 to TRBJ1-4; possibly TRBD1 for D (6 bases). V gave up 10 bases and J gave up 6 bases, with 12 bases separating them. The germline gives CDR1 SGHDN, CDR2 FVKESK. CDR3 size: 12 residues. CDR3 in DNA: TGTGCCACCGCAGGGGCGGATGAAAAACTGTTTTTT. Protein: CATAGADEKLFF.

Only one count was recorded for this clone. The chain joins TRBV27 to TRBJ1-1; D uncertain. The CDR3 is made up of 15 amino acids. Germline CDR1 and CDR2: MNHEY and SMNVEV (reference sequence). With 3 bases removed from V and 1 base from J, the gap between germline ends came to 12 bases. CDR3: CASSFLVPRNTEAFF. CDR3 DNA: TGTGCCAGCAGTTTTTTAGTCCCACGGAACACTGAAGCTTTCTTT.

In DNA, the CDR3 is TGTGCCAGCAGTCCTATCGTGGGGTCCAGGGCCGGGAACACTGAAGCTTTCTTT. Translated: CASSPIVGSRAGNTEAFF. This chain connects TRBV27 to TRBJ1-1, with D maybe TRBD1 (5 bases). Germline V CDR1 and CDR2: MNHEY, SMNVEV (reference sequence). CDR3 length equals 18 residues. The germline V and J ends were trimmed by 5 bases and 1 base, with 23 bases remaining between them.

This clone was seen once. This sequence joins TRBV29-1 and TRBJ1-1; no clear D. The CDR3 is made up of 13 amino acids. The V and J ends lost 6 bases and 3 bases respectively, with 14 bases between them. Looked up from germline, CDR1 is SQVTM and CDR2 is ANQGSEA. This CDR3 is CSVKTIKDTEAFF. For the CDR3, the DNA is TGCAGCGTCAAGACTATTAAGGACACTGAAGCTTTCTTT.

This chain uses TRBV5-1 with TRBJ2-1, with 14 nucleotides matching TRBD2. V shed 1 base, J shed 6 bases, and the junction held 15 bases outside the gene matches. CDR1 and CDR2 (germline): SGHRS, YFSETQ. There are 20 residues in the CDR3. The CDR3 reads CASSLRPGLAGVHIVNEQFF. CDR3 nucleotides: TGCGCCAGCAGCTTGCGTCCGGGACTAGCGGGAGTACATATTGTCAATGAGCAGTTCTTC.

The chain employs TRBV6-5 and TRBJ1-2; a weak D match, TRBD1 (5 bases). This CDR3 contains 12 residues. The V and J ends lost 4 bases and 7 bases respectively, with 10 bases between them. Germline CDR1 is MNHEY and CDR2 is SVGAGI. CDR3 in amino acids: CASSSRGSGYTF. CDR3 bases: TGTGCCAGCAGTTCTCGGGGGAGTGGCTACACCTTC.

This clone was counted only a few times. The rearrangement links TRBV4-3 to TRBJ2-2; a weak D match, TRBD1 (6 bases). Per the germline V gene, CDR1 is LGHNA and CDR2 is YSLEER. With 0 bases removed from V and 0 bases from J, the gap between germline ends came to 11 bases. CDR3 size: 17 residues. DNA of the CDR3: TGCGCCAGCAGCCAAGATATACCAGGGGCGAACACCGGGGAGCTGTTTTTT. Amino acids: CASSQDIPGANTGELFF.

The chain uses TRBV27 and TRBJ1-1; no firm D call. The V end lost 6 bases, the J end lost 1 base, and 12 bases lay between the germline ends. The CDR3 runs 14 residues. Germline lookup yields CDR1 MNHEY and CDR2 SMNVEV (reference sequence). The CDR3 DNA follows: TGTGCCAGCAGGAAACAGTTGAAGAACACTGAAGCTTTCTTT. Protein sequence: CASRKQLKNTEAFF.

This clone was recorded only once. The genes are TRBV5-1 and TRBJ1-4; D not certain. Germline V gives CDR1 SGHRS, CDR2 YFSETQ. V shed 0 bases and J shed 2 bases, with 8 bases lying between them. The CDR3 extends over 15 amino acids. The CDR3, as DNA: TGCGCCAGCAGCTTGGACCCCGGGACTAATGAAAAACTGTTTTTT. This translates into CASSLDPGTNEKLFF.

The chain is built from TRBV24-1 and TRBJ1-1; D not resolved. Looked up from germline, CDR1 is KGHDR and CDR2 is SFDVKD. V lost 7 bases to trimming and J lost 1 base, with 18 bases between them. The CDR3 has 16 amino acids. This CDR3 reads CATRGGTGRANTEAFF. As DNA, the CDR3 is TGTGCCACCAGAGGAGGTACTGGGCGCGCGAACACTGAAGCTTTCTTT.

The CDR3 coding sequence is TGTGCCAGTAGTGGGGGCGACAGGGTAAATGAGCAGTTCTTC. Protein sequence: CASSGGDRVNEQFF. V is TRBV19 and J is TRBJ2-1; 7 positions match TRBD1. Germline-derived CDR1 and CDR2 are LNHDA and SQIVND (reference sequence). The CDR3 covers 14 residues. V lost 5 bases to trimming and J lost 7 bases; unmatched junction nucleotides: 8.